The 12 T cell receptor beta chains reported below all come from one sample, sequenced in a study of Graves' ophthalmopathy and Graves' hyperthyroidism. The authors amplified TCR beta CDR3 regions, and they did so from RNA transcripts for repertoire sequencing. Second-round multiplex PCR came after first-round RT-PCR with HTBI primers. Each CDR3 protein is one row after TCRdb ran MiXCR on the multiplex PCR reads. Among about 740,000 distinct CDR3 sequences listed, 35% to 50% were seen once. What was sequenced was peripheral blood. All receptors come from an adult man with Graves' ophthalmopathy.

This clonotype was detected many times. The V call is TRBV7-9, the J call TRBJ2-1, with D tentatively TRBD1 or TRBD2 (5 bases each). Germline assignment: CDR1 SEHNR and CDR2 FQNEAQ (reference sequence). V gave up 7 bases and J gave up 0 bases, with 10 bases separating them. The CDR3 is 14 amino acids. The CDR3 spells CASIRGSSYNEQFF. CDR3 bases: TGTGCCAGCATACGGGGCAGCTCCTACAATGAGCAGTTCTTC.

This clonotype was recorded many times. This chain joins TRBV7-2 and TRBJ2-7; possible D gene TRBD2, 5 bases. Germline assignment: CDR1 SGHTA and CDR2 FQGNSA. The CDR3 sequence is 18 residues long. V lost 6 bases, J lost 0 bases, and 24 bases lay in between. DNA for the CDR3: TGTGCCAGCAGTCGAAACGGGAAGGGTGGTTTTAGCTCCTACGAGCAGTACTTC. Its protein product is CASSRNGKGGFSSYEQYF.

This clonotype was picked up a small number of times. The V call is TRBV20-1, the J call TRBJ1-1; perhaps TRBD1 as D (6 bases). This CDR3 region has 13 residues. V lost 3 bases, J lost 3 bases, and 11 bases lay in between. Germline V gene data show CDR1 as DFQATT and CDR2 as SNEGSKA (reference sequence). CDR3 sequence reads: CSASKRGYTEAFF. CDR3 nucleotides: TGCAGTGCTAGTAAAAGGGGGTACACTGAAGCTTTCTTT.

This clonotype was seen a handful of times. The V call is TRBV25-1, the J call TRBJ2-6, with 8 bases matching TRBD1. Germline V gene data show CDR1 as MGHDK and CDR2 as SYGVNS. The CDR3 contains 16 residues. V trimming: 6 bases; J trimming: 4 bases; junction bases outside the gene matches: 8. This CDR3 reads CASSSPTGAGANVLTF. In nucleotides, the CDR3 is TGTGCCAGCAGCTCCCCGACAGGGGCAGGGGCCAACGTCCTGACTTTC.

This clonotype was counted once. The chain uses TRBV20-1 and TRBJ2-7; unclear D gene. The CDR3 is 17 residues long. Germline V gene lookup returns CDR1 DFQATT and CDR2 SNEGSKA (reference sequence). V was clipped by 0 bases and J by 9 bases, with 27 bases between them. The CDR3 protein is CSAREAAGLSSLGAQYF. The CDR3 nucleotides read TGCAGTGCTAGAGAGGCCGCCGGGCTAAGCTCCTTGGGTGCGCAGTACTTC.

The rearrangement links TRBV20-1 to TRBJ2-5, with TRBD1 matching over 10 bases. Germline CDR1 and CDR2: DFQATT and SNEGSKA (reference sequence). CDR3 length: 16 amino acids. V shed 6 bases, J shed 5 bases, and the junction held 15 bases outside the gene matches. The chain's CDR3 is CSASSTGQGIEETQYF. The CDR3 coding sequence is TGCAGTGCCTCATCAACGGGACAGGGGATAGAGGAGACCCAGTACTTC.

In its sample, this clonotype was seen a few times. A junction end diverges from the germline sequence, so it may reflect a read error. The genes are TRBV19 and TRBJ1-2, with TRBD1 identical over 7 bases. Germline CDR1 LNHDA, CDR2 SQIVND (reference sequence). The CDR3 has 14 residues. The CDR3 region is CASTPRGRSYDYTF. The CDR3 DNA reads TGTGCCAGTACCCCTAGGGGGCGCAGCTATGACTACACCTTC.

This clonotype has a count of ten or more. This rearrangement joins TRBV29-1 to TRBJ2-7; maybe TRBD2 (5 bases). Germline V gives CDR1 SQVTM, CDR2 ANQGSEA. V lost 6 bases and J lost 3, with 18 bases in between. CDR3 length: 14 amino acids. The DNA for the CDR3 is TGCAGCGTCGGTGCGGGCGGAGTTAGCTACGAGCAGTACTTC. Encoded protein: CSVGAGGVSYEQYF.

The V and J genes are TRBV19 and TRBJ2-5; the D call may be TRBD1 or TRBD2 (5 bases each). Trimming shortened V by 5 bases and J by 9 bases, and 16 bases separated the two germline ends. This CDR3 has 13 amino acids. CDR1 LNHDA and CDR2 SQIVND come from the germline V gene (reference sequence). CDR3 region: CASSVGTFQPQYF. In DNA, the CDR3 is TGTGCCAGTAGTGTCGGGACGTTTCAGCCCCAGTACTTC.

The V call is TRBV5-1, the J call TRBJ1-1, with D maybe TRBD1 (5 bases). The CDR3 sequence is 13 residues long. With 0 bases removed from V and 7 bases from J, the gap between germline ends came to 10 bases. Germline assignment: CDR1 SGHRS and CDR2 YFSETQ. The CDR3 bases are TGCGCCAGCAGCTTGGACACCGACAGTGAAGCTTTCTTT. Amino acid sequence: CASSLDTDSEAFF. The whole variable domain, remainder taken from reference TRBV5-1 and TRBJ1-1, is KAGVTQTPRYLIKTRGQQVTLSCSPISGHRSVSWYQQTPGQGLQFLFEYFSETQRNKGNFPGRFSGRQFSNSRSEMNVSTLELGDSALYLCASSLDTDSEAFFGQGTRLTVV.

The table lists this clonotype with many counts. The rearrangement joins TRBV5-1 to TRBJ2-7; D not resolved. Trimming removed 2 bases from V and 6 bases from J, with 15 bases in between. The CDR3 runs to 14 residues. Germline values: CDR1 SGHRS, CDR2 YFSETQ. In DNA form, the CDR3 reads TGCGCCAGCAGCTTTGACTCGCCTACGACCGAGCAGTACTTC. It codes for CASSFDSPTTEQYF.

This clonotype occurred once. This chain uses TRBV2 with TRBJ2-5; D is perhaps TRBD1 or TRBD2 (5 bases each). Germline V lookup: CDR1 SNHLY, CDR2 FYNNEI. V was cut by 0 bases and J by 2 bases, with 10 bases left in between. The CDR3 contains 15 residues. The CDR3, as DNA: TGTGCCAGCAGTGAAGCGGGGGTAGTGCAAGAGACCCAGTACTTC. Translation gives CASSEAGVVQETQYF.